A selection of T cell receptor beta chains follows, all from one sample in a study of cytomegalovirus exposure and HLA in healthy donors. The data were produced by immunoSEQ multiplex PCR, yet TCRdb's version contains in-frame clones alone and is incomplete. The top ten clones hold roughly 0.99% of a sample with about 190,000 clones, about three quarters of them seen once. Sequencing used PBMCs. These receptors were taken from a woman aged 40 to 55 in good health and CMV-seronegative. Each CDR3 is given with its conserved first and last residue. A D gene is named only where the DNA matches it firmly. A row's size may be missing; if present it is once, few, many or a size class.

J: TRBJ2-1; size: once; D: TRBD2; V: TRBV5-4; DNA: TGTGCCAGCAGCTTGGTAGGTAGCGGGGGGAATGAGCAGTTCTTC; CDR3: CASSLVGSGGNEQFF
J: TRBJ1-3; size: .; D: TRBD1; V: TRBV23-1; DNA: TGCGCCAGCAGTCAGGGACCCCGGGACAGCTCTGGAAACACCATATATTTT; CDR3: CASSQGPRDSSGNTIYF
J: TRBJ2-5; size: .; D: TRBD1; V: TRBV18; DNA: TGTGCCAGCTCACTCAGACAGGGGGACGTAGAGACCCAGTACTTC; CDR3: CASSLRQGDVETQYF
J: TRBJ2-2; size: .; D: .; V: TRBV7-9; DNA: TGTGCCAGCAGCTTCAGGGTCCCCCTTACCTCGAACACCGGGGAGCTGTTTTTT; CDR3: CASSFRVPLTSNTGELFF
J: TRBJ2-3; size: .; D: .; V: TRBV7-9; DNA: TGTGCCAGCAGCTTTCAGGGTTCTCAGTATTTT; CDR3: CASSFQGSQYF
J: TRBJ1-3; size: .; D: .; V: TRBV7-9; DNA: TGTGCCAGCAGCTTTTGGCCGGCAGGAGGACTCTCTGGAAACACCATATATTTT; CDR3: CASSFWPAGGLSGNTIYF
J: TRBJ2-1; size: few; D: TRBD2; V: TRBV9; DNA: TGTGCCAGCAGCGTAGTTTCAGGGACTAGCGGGAGCTCCAATGAGCAGTTCTTC; CDR3: CASSVVSGTSGSSNEQFF
J: TRBJ2-3; size: .; D: .; V: TRBV4-1; DNA: TGCGCCAGCAGCCAAGATGGGGCAGGGTCGAGCGATACGCAGTATTTT; CDR3: CASSQDGAGSSDTQYF
J: TRBJ2-1; size: .; D: TRBD2; V: TRBV28; DNA: TGTGCCACCATTAGCGGGAGGCCGCTCAATGAGCAGTTCTTC; CDR3: CATISGRPLNEQFF
J: TRBJ1-1; size: .; D: .; V: TRBV30; DNA: TGTGCCTGGAGTAGGGGGACGGGGTCTGAAGCTTTCTTT; CDR3: CAWSRGTGSEAFF
J: TRBJ1-5; size: .; D: .; V: TRBV6-1; DNA: TGTGCCAGCTCCCGGGACACGGACCAGCCCCAGCATTTT; CDR3: CASSRDTDQPQHF
J: TRBJ1-3; size: .; D: .; V: TRBV19; DNA: TGTGCCAGTAGTATAGGAAGGGGCCACTCTGGAAACACCATATATTTT; CDR3: CASSIGRGHSGNTIYF
J: TRBJ2-7; size: .; D: .; V: TRBV19; DNA: TGTGCCAGTAGTAAGGCTAGCGACTCCTACGAGCAGTACTTC; CDR3: CASSKASDSYEQYF
J: TRBJ2-1; size: .; D: TRBD2; V: TRBV7-2; DNA: TGTGCCAGCAGCAATTCTGCGGGAGGTCTTGAGCAGTTCTTC; CDR3: CASSNSAGGLEQFF
J: TRBJ2-4; size: .; D: TRBD1; V: TRBV5-1; DNA: TGCGCCAGCAGCGAGCAGGGGACAGGGGTCTCCAAAAACATTCAGTACTTC; CDR3: CASSEQGTGVSKNIQYF
J: TRBJ1-3; size: few; D: .; V: TRBV5-6; DNA: TGTGCCAGCAGCTTGAGATATGGCAGGGGCGAGGGAAACACCATATATTTT; CDR3: CASSLRYGRGEGNTIYF
J: TRBJ2-5; size: .; D: TRBD2; V: TRBV10-3; DNA: TGTGCCGGACAAGCGGGAGGGGGAGAGACCCAGTACTTC; CDR3: CAGQAGGGETQYF
J: TRBJ1-4; size: .; D: TRBD1; V: TRBV5-4; DNA: TGTGCCAGCAGCTTCGCGACAGGGGAAAATGAAAAACTGTTTTTT; CDR3: CASSFATGENEKLFF
J: TRBJ2-5; size: .; D: TRBD2; V: TRBV11-3; DNA: TGTGCCAGCAGCCCTCTAGCGGGAGGGTCGGAGACCCAGTACTTC; CDR3: CASSPLAGGSETQYF
J: TRBJ2-1; size: .; D: TRBD2; V: TRBV5-1; DNA: TGCGCCAGCAGCCAGACTAGCGGGGTTGAGCAGTTCTTC; CDR3: CASSQTSGVEQFF
J: TRBJ1-2; size: once; D: .; V: TRBV18; DNA: TGTGCCAGCTCACCAAACCATGGGGGGAACGATGGCTACACCTTC; CDR3: CASSPNHGGNDGYTF
J: TRBJ2-3; size: few; D: TRBD1; V: TRBV6-1; DNA: TGTGCCAGCAGTGAGACCCGGACAGGGGGCTCAGATACGCAGTATTTT; CDR3: CASSETRTGGSDTQYF
J: TRBJ2-2; size: .; D: .; V: TRBV28; DNA: TGTGCCAGCGGGGGGTCGTTAAACACCGGGGAGCTGTTTTTT; CDR3: CASGGSLNTGELFF
J: TRBJ1-5; size: .; D: .; V: TRBV5-1; DNA: TGCGCCAGCAGCTTGGGGCAGAGCAATCAGCCCCAGCATTTT; CDR3: CASSLGQSNQPQHF
J: TRBJ2-1; size: .; D: TRBD2; V: TRBV25-1; DNA: TGTGCCAGCAGTGAATTGGCGGGAGGGGTTGCCGACAATGAGCAGTTCTTC; CDR3: CASSELAGGVADNEQFF
J: TRBJ2-7; size: .; D: .; V: TRBV7-9; DNA: TGTGCCAGCAGCCCGCGGGACAGTTCCTACGAGCAGTACTTC; CDR3: CASSPRDSSYEQYF
J: TRBJ2-5; size: .; D: .; V: TRBV19; DNA: TGTGCCAGTGGCAAGGACCGGGGCCAAGAGACCCAGTACTTC; CDR3: CASGKDRGQETQYF
J: TRBJ1-4; size: .; D: .; V: TRBV29-1; DNA: TGCAGCGTAGACGCAGGGGAAAAACTGTTTTTT; CDR3: CSVDAGEKLFF
J: TRBJ2-3; size: .; D: TRBD2; V: TRBV9; DNA: TGTGCCAGCAGGGGAAGGGGAGGGGATACGCAGTATTTT; CDR3: CASRGRGGDTQYF
J: TRBJ2-5; size: .; D: TRBD1; V: TRBV7-7; DNA: TGTGCTAGCAGCACCAACAGGGGGCAAGAGACCCAGTACTTC; CDR3: CASSTNRGQETQYF
J: TRBJ1-2; size: few; D: TRBD1; V: TRBV7-2; DNA: TGTGCCAGCAGCTTAGCAGGACAGGGAAAACACACCTTC; CDR3: CASSLAGQGKHTF
J: TRBJ1-2; size: .; D: .; V: TRBV29-1; DNA: TGCAGCGTCCTCGGGGGGACCTATGGCTACACCTTC; CDR3: CSVLGGTYGYTF
J: TRBJ1-2; size: .; D: .; V: TRBV28; DNA: TGTGCCAGCAGAACACAGGCCCAAGGGGGCTATGGCTACACCTTC; CDR3: CASRTQAQGGYGYTF
J: TRBJ2-1; size: .; D: .; V: TRBV9; DNA: TGTGCCAGCAGCGCCGCCGTGGACATTAATTTGAATGAGCAGTTCTTC; CDR3: CASSAAVDINLNEQFF
J: TRBJ2-7; size: .; D: TRBD2; V: TRBV11-3; DNA: TGTGCCAGCAGCTTAGTCCGATACGGCGGGAGTTCTTCCGAGCAGTACTTC; CDR3: CASSLVRYGGSSSEQYF
J: TRBJ1-5; size: .; D: .; V: TRBV30; DNA: TGTGCCTGGAGTGAAGAGGCGAGCAATCAGCCCCAGCATTTT; CDR3: CAWSEEASNQPQHF
J: TRBJ1-1; size: .; D: .; V: TRBV18; DNA: TGTGCCAGCTCACCGGACTTGAACACTGAAGCTTTCTTT; CDR3: CASSPDLNTEAFF
J: TRBJ2-5; size: few; D: TRBD2; V: TRBV7-9; DNA: TGTGCCAGCAGCGGCGGGCTAGCGGGAGGTGAGACCCAGTACTTC; CDR3: CASSGGLAGGETQYF
J: TRBJ2-2; size: .; D: .; V: TRBV6-1; DNA: TGTGCCAGCAGTCCCCTTGGGGGGGCGGGCGGGGAGCTATTTTTT; CDR3: CASSPLGGAGGELFF
J: TRBJ2-3; size: .; D: TRBD2; V: TRBV7-2; DNA: TGTGCCAGCAGCTCCCGGACTAGCGGGAGTAAAGATACGCAGTATTTT; CDR3: CASSSRTSGSKDTQYF
J: TRBJ1-2; size: .; D: .; V: TRBV30; DNA: TGTGCCTGGAGTACTGGGGACTATATTGGCTACACCTTC; CDR3: CAWSTGDYIGYTF
J: TRBJ2-1; size: .; D: TRBD1; V: TRBV6-1; DNA: TGTGCCAGCAGTACGGACAGGGCCGCCAATGAGCAGTTCTTC; CDR3: CASSTDRAANEQFF
J: TRBJ2-1; size: .; D: TRBD1; V: TRBV29-1; DNA: TGCAGCGTGGCCGGGGACAGGACAACCAATGAGCAGTTCTTC; CDR3: CSVAGDRTTNEQFF
J: TRBJ2-3; size: .; D: TRBD2; V: TRBV7-2; DNA: TGTGCCAGCAGCCTCCTAGCGGGGAGCACAGATACGCAGTATTTT; CDR3: CASSLLAGSTDTQYF
J: TRBJ2-7; size: .; D: .; V: TRBV6-1; DNA: TGTGCCAGCAGGGAGGTGAGCTGGGTCGAGCAGTACTTC; CDR3: CASREVSWVEQYF